This T cell receptor (beta chain) was identified during a study of Graves' ophthalmopathy and Graves' hyperthyroidism. This clonotype was seen just once. Germline values: CDR1 MDHEN, CDR2 SYDVKM. There are 15 residues in the CDR3. The ends were cut back, 8 bases at V and 7 bases at J, with 20 bases in the middle. Amplification of TCR beta CDR3 regions used RNA transcripts. The workflow started with a first-round RT-PCR run with HTBI primers and then moved on to a second-round multiplex PCR. TCRdb analysed the multiplex PCR reads with MiXCR anew, one entry per CDR3 protein. The sample includes approximately 210,000 distinct CDR3 sequences, approximately 28% of them seen just once.

The TCR originated in a man between 50 and 59 years old with Graves' ophthalmopathy. The sample taken for sequencing was peripheral blood. The chain joins TRBV28 to TRBJ1-4; D gene uncertain. The CDR3 region is CASAVVGQVGEKLFF. DNA of the CDR3: TGTGCCAGCGCTGTCGTAGGGCAAGTAGGTGAAAAACTGTTTTTT.